This TCR beta chain was documented in a study of OX40 agonist ivuxolimab in advanced cancers. Study background: Eligibility admitted prior anti-PD-1, anti-PD-L1 or anti-CTLA-4 therapy; about 40% had some. Partial response was recorded in three patients: one hepatocellular carcinoma and two cutaneous melanoma cases. Regarding the study as a whole: Also showing low normalized T-cell clonal expansion were some of the nonresponders.

This clone was seen only once. As yet, its antigen is unknown. Autoimmune disease history or systemic immunosuppression was exclusionary. In germline, CDR1 is LGHNT, CDR2 FRNRAP. The CDR3 extends over 15 amino acids. The V segment lost 5 bases and the J segment 10 bases; nucleotides outside the gene matches: 7. The method was immunoSEQ multiplex PCR; TCRdb's version includes in-frame clones alone and lacks a portion of them. The sample lists more than 45,000 clones; roughly 81% were seen once. This clonotype was obtained from an adult with an advanced solid tumor such as melanoma, head and neck, liver or kidney cancer. The V gene is TRBV12-5, the J gene TRBJ2-3; 15 bases match TRBD2. The sequencing used CD4+ or CD8+ T cells sorted from blood, collected in a trial of the OX40 agonist ivuxolimab. The CDR3 protein is CASGQGLAGGLPQYF. Written as DNA, the CDR3 is TGTGCTAGTGGTCAGGGACTAGCGGGAGGCCTCCCGCAGTATTTT.